These 3 T cell receptor beta chains were sequenced from one sample in a study of T-cell memory formation after mild COVID-19. TCRdb ran MiXCR on the 5' RACE reads and lists one entry per CDR3 protein. The table records 390,000 or so distinct CDR3 sequences, 15% to 20% of them present only once. Sequenced: PBMCs or a T cell subset sorted from them (not recorded which). The origin of the receptors is a man between 18 and 35 years old who had mild COVID-19 (a few samples of this study predate the infection). Cell type and time point are not known.

Many counts were recorded for this clonotype. The genes are TRBV11-2 and TRBJ1-1; D ambiguous. The ends were cut back, 2 bases at V and 2 bases at J, with 6 bases in the middle. The V gene's germline CDR1 is SGHAT and CDR2 FQNNGV. The CDR3 is made up of 13 amino acids. CDR3 in amino acids: CASSLTPNTEAFF. CDR3 DNA sequence: TGTGCCAGCAGCTTAACGCCTAACACTGAAGCTTTCTTT.

A few counts support this clonotype. The chain carries TRBV6-5 and TRBJ2-1; D uncertain. This CDR3 is 13 amino acids long. The V gene lost 4 bases and the J gene lost 2 bases, with 6 bases spanning the gap. CDR1 MNHEY and CDR2 SVGAGI come from the germline V gene. Written as DNA, the CDR3 is TGTGCCAGCAGTTGGACGACCTACAATGAGCAGTTCTTC. The encoded protein is CASSWTTYNEQFF.

This clonotype was recorded a few times. The chain recombines TRBV5-1 with TRBJ2-6; D not resolved. The germline V gene has CDR1 SGHRS and CDR2 YFSETQ. This CDR3 is built from 13 residues. V lost 2 bases, J lost 4 bases, and 4 bases lay in between. DNA of the CDR3: TGCGCCAGCAGCTTTATCGGGGCCAACGTCCTGACTTTC. Translated: CASSFIGANVLTF.